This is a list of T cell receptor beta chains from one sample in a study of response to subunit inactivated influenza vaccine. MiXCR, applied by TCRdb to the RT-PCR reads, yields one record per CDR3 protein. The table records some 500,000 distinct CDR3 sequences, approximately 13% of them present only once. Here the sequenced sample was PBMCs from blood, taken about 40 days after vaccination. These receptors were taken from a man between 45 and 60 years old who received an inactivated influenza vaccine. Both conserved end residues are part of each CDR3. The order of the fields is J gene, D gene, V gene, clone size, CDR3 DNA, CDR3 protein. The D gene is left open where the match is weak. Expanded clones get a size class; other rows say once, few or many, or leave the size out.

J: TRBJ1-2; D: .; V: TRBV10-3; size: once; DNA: TGTGCCATCAGTGAGGGCAGTAACTATGGCTACACCTTC; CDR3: CAISEGSNYGYTF
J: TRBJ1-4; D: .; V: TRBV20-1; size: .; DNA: TGCAGTGCGAAGACAAGAAATGAAAAACTGTTTTTT; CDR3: CSAKTRNEKLFF
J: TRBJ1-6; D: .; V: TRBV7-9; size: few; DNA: TGTGCCAGCAGCCTGACCGCGCATTCATCACCCCTCCACTTT; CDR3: CASSLTAHSSPLHF
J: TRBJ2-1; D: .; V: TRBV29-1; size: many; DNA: TGCAGCGTTGTCTTTGACCGACCCCATGAGCAGTTCTTC; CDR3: CSVVFDRPHEQFF
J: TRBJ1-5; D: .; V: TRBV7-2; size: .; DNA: TGTGCCAGCAGCTTAGATGAGGACACTCAAGAGCATTTT; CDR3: CASSLDEDTQEHF
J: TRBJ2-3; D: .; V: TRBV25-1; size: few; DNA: TGTGCCAGCAGTGACCCCGGCTGGCCAGATACGCAGTATTTT; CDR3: CASSDPGWPDTQYF
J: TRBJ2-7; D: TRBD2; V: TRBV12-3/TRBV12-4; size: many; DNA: TGTGCCAGCACCATGACTAGCGGGAGGGTCTACGAGCAGTACTTC; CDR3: CASTMTSGRVYEQYF
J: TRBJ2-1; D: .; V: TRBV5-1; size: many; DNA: TGCGCCAGCAGCCGCCAAGCGTTTAGCTCCTACAATGAGCAGTTCTTC; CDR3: CASSRQAFSSYNEQFF
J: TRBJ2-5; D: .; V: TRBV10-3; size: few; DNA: TGTGCCATCAGTGGGGCGCCCCGCCAAGAGACCCAGTACTTC; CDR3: CAISGAPRQETQYF
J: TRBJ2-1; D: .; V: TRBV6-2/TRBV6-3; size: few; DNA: TGTGCCAGCACGTGGGCCCGGTACAATGAGCAGTTCTTC; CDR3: CASTWARYNEQFF
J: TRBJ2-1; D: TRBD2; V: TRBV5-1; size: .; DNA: TGCGCCAGCAGCGTTTCGGGACTAGCGGGAGGAGAGCAGTTCTTC; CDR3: CASSVSGLAGGEQFF
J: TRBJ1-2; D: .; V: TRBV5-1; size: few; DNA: TGCGCCAGCAGCTCCCTTTTAGAGAATGGCTACACCTTC; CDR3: CASSSLLENGYTF
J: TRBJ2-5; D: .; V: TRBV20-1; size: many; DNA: TGCAGTGCTAGAGATGTATACACAGGTCAAGAGACCCAGTACTTC; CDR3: CSARDVYTGQETQYF
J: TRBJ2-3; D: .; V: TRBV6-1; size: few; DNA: TGTGCCAGCAGTGAAAGGAAAGGGTCAGATACGCAGTATTTT; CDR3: CASSERKGSDTQYF
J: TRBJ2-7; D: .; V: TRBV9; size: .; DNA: TGTGCCAGCAGCCAGGCGGGAATATCCTACGAGCAGTACTTC; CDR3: CASSQAGISYEQYF
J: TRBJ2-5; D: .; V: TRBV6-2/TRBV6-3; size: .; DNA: TGTGCCAGCAGTTTCACACCGAGAGAGACCCAGTACTTC; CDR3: CASSFTPRETQYF
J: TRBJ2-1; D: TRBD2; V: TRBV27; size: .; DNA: TGTGCCAGCAGTTTACGGTTTGGTAGCGGGTACAATGAGCAGTTCTTC; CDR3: CASSLRFGSGYNEQFF
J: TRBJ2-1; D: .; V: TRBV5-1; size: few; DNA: TGCGCCAGCAGGTCTTATGGGACCCCGGAGGGCCATGAGCAGTTCTTC; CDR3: CASRSYGTPEGHEQFF
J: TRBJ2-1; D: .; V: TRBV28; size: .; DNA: TGTGCCAGCATCGGCGCAGACGCGAGCTCCTACAATGAGCAGTTCTTC; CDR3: CASIGADASSYNEQFF
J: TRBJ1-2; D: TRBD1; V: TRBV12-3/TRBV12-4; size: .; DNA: TGTGCCAGCAGTCGGGGACAGCCCTATGGCTACACCTTC; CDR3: CASSRGQPYGYTF
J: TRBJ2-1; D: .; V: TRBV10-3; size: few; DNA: TGTGCCATCAGTGGATTGGGTAGCGACAATGAGCAGTTCTTC; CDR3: CAISGLGSDNEQFF
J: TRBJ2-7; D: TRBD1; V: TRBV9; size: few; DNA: TGTGCCAGCAGCGCACTCCCGGGACAGGGGAACGAGCAGTACTTC; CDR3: CASSALPGQGNEQYF
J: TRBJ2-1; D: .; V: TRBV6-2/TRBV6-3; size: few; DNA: TGTGCCAGCAGTTACGAGGAGCGCCTAAGCTCCTACAATGAGCAGTTCTTC; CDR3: CASSYEERLSSYNEQFF
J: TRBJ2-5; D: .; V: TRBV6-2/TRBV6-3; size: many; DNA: TGTGCCAGCATTGCGGCAGAAAGCATCCAAGAGACCCAGTACTTC; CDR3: CASIAAESIQETQYF
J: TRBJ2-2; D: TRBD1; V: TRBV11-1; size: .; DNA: TGTGCCAGCAGCGACCCACGCCCGACAGGGATCAACACCGGGGAGCTGTTTTTT; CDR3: CASSDPRPTGINTGELFF
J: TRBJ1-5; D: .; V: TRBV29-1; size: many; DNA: TGCAGCGTCGTAATGGACGGCAATCAGCCCCAGCATTTT; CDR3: CSVVMDGNQPQHF